This T cell receptor beta chain emerged from a study of blood T cells in healthy people across ages. Study details: Template-switching capture recovered about one barcoded beta molecule per two T cells. General study findings and limits: Relative to aged donors, long-lived donors carried more naive CD4+ cells and displayed higher diversity.

Extraction yielded at least 5 micrograms of total RNA per sample. Germline-derived CDR1 and CDR2 are SGDLS and YYNGEE. V was clipped by 4 bases and J by 0 bases, with 11 bases between them. This CDR3 has 16 amino acids. Primers used in a second PCR of about 7 to 12 cycles were a sample-barcoded 5' primer and a J-beta primer mix. Using its own MiXCR run on the 5' RACE reads, TCRdb lists one record per CDR3 protein. The sample holds about a million distinct CDR3 sequences, roughly 50% seen once. A word on this clonotype: Its specificity is not known.

The V call is TRBV9, the J call TRBJ2-6; no clear D gene. Sequenced sample: blood. This clonotype was obtained from a woman aged 55-69 years in good health. The CDR3 DNA is TGTGCCAGCAGCTCCTCTTACAGCTCTGGGGCCAACGTCCTGACTTTC. Translated: CASSSSYSSGANVLTF.